This T cell receptor beta chain was captured in a study of regulatory T cells in long-lasting Graves disease. At the level of the study: For a period under 3 months, newly diagnosed Graves' patients had taken antithyroid drugs.

CDR3-region Arm-PCR and iRepertoire HTBI primers produced the TCR beta libraries. TCRdb analysed the multiplex PCR reads with MiXCR anew, one entry per CDR3 protein. This sample has fewer than 650,000 distinct CDR3 sequences; more than 15% occur once, and the top ten carry approximately 12%. As for time point: newly diagnosed GD, antithyroid drugs for less than 3 months. Making the TCR library involved RNA that had been extracted from PBMCs. Peripheral blood, at 7.5 to 9 milliliters, went into EDTA tubes. This clonotype was detected many times. CDR1 is SGHRS, CDR2 YFSETQ, per germline. V lost 3 bases, J lost 7 bases, and 14 bases stayed unmatched. The CDR3 is made up of 16 amino acids. These same data were also listed under a study on T cells in Graves' hyperthyroidism and ophthalmopathy. Per that paper: Newly diagnosed patients aged 18 to 65 had hyperthyroidism of under 2 months' duration.

The gene calls are TRBV5-1 and TRBJ2-5; 8 bases agree with TRBD1. The sequences come from peripheral blood mononuclear cells (PBMCs), collected at new diagnosis, from a patient treated with antithyroid drugs. This receptor was identified in a man aged 18 to 29 with Graves disease. CDR3 region: CASSSGPTGESGTQYF. In nucleotides, the CDR3 is TGCGCCAGCAGCTCTGGTCCGACAGGGGAATCGGGGACCCAGTACTTC. Based on the CDR3 plus reference TRBV5-1 and TRBJ2-5, the full variable domain is KAGVTQTPRYLIKTRGQQVTLSCSPISGHRSVSWYQQTPGQGLQFLFEYFSETQRNKGNFPGRFSGRQFSNSRSEMNVSTLELGDSALYLCASSSGPTGESGTQYFGPGTRLLVL.